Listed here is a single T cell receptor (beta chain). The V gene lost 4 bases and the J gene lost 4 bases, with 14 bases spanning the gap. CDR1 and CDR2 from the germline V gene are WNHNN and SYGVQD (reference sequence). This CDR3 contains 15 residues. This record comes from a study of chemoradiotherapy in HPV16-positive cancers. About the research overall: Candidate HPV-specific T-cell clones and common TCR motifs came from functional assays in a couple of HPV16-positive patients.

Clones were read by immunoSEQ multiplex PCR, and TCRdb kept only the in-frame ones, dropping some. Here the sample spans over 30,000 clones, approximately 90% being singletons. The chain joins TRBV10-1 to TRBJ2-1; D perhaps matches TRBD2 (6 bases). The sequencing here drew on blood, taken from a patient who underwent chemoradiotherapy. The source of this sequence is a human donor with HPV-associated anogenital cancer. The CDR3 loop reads CASSAGGFLYNEQFF. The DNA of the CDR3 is TGCGCCAGCAGTGCTGGGGGGTTCCTTTACAATGAGCAGTTCTTC.